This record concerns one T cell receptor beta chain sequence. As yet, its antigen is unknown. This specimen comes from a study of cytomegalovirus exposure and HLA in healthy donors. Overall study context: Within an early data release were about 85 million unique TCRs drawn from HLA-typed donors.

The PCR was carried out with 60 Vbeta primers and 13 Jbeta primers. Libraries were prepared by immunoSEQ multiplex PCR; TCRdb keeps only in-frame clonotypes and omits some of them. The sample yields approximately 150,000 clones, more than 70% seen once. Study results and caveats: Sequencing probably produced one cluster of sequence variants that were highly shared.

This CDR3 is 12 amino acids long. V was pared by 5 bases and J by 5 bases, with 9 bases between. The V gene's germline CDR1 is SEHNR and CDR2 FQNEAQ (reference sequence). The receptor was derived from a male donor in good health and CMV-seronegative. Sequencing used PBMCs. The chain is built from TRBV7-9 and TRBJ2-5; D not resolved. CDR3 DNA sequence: TGTGCCAGCAGCCTCCCCCGGGAGACCCAGTACTTC. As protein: CASSLPRETQYF.